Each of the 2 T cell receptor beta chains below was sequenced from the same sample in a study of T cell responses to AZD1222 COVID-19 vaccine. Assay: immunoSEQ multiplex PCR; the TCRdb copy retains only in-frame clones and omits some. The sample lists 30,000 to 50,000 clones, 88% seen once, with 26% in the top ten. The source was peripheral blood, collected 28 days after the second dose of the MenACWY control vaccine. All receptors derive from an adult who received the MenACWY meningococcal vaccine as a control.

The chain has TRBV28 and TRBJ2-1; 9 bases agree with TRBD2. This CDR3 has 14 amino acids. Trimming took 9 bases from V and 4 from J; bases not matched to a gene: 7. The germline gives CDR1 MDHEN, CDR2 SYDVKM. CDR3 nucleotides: TGTGCCAGTTCTTGGAGCGGGGGGTACAATGAGCAGTTCTTC. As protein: CASSWSGGYNEQFF.

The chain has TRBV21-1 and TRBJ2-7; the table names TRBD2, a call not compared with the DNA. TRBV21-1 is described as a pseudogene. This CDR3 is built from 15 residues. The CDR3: CASSKRLAGAYEQYF. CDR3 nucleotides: TGTGCCAGCAGCAAGAGACTAGCGGGAGCCTACGAGCAGTACTTC.